Detailed here is one TCR beta chain. An end of the junction does not agree with germline; a read error may underlie this. The data are from a study of tumor-infiltrating lymphocytes in primary liver carcinoma. Looking at the study overall: Patients of both sexes were 30 to 69 years old. Spanning 4.2 to 10 cm, the tumors were T1-T3 N0M0.

The roughly 18-32 mg bulk tissue piece was not sorted before simultaneous RNA and DNA extraction. CDR1 is MNHEY, CDR2 SVGEGT, per germline. This CDR3 is built from 13 residues. With around 490 ng total RNA as template and a constant-region primer, TCR beta cDNA was made. Amplification in three nested multiplex PCR rounds with slightly modified ARM-PCR gave rise to TCR beta libraries. In the first two PCR rounds, TRBV1-TRBV30 forward primers were paired with a C-beta reverse primer, and each round lasted roughly 10 cycles. TCRdb re-analysed the multiplex PCR reads in MiXCR, keeping a single row per CDR3 protein. The sample shows just over 20,000 distinct CDR3 sequences, roughly three quarters of them seen only once.

The source material was liver tumor tissue from sampling region 4. Indicated subset: tumor region T4, right-lateral pole. The sequence was collected from a woman in her twenties or thirties with primary liver carcinoma and hepatitis B virus infection. The chain carries TRBV6-2 or TRBV6-3 and TRBJ1-5; no definite D call. Here the CDR3 DNA reads TGTGCCAGCACTTACCGGGATAATCAGCCTCAGCATTTT. Translation gives CASTYRDNQPQHF.